The 26 T cell receptor beta chains given below trace back to one sample, sequenced in a study of blood T cell repertoires in COVID-19. TCRdb keeps only in-frame clones here, not all; method: immunoSEQ multiplex PCR. Here the sample spans roughly 150,000 clones, less than 80% being singletons. Sequencing input: PBMCs or T cells enriched from blood (not recorded which). The receptors originated from a woman aged 70-85 years in a cohort exposed to, infected with or recovered from COVID-19 (not recorded which).

This clone has a single count. This chain links TRBV3-1 (or the pseudogene TRBV3-2) with TRBJ2-1; TRBD2 agrees at 7 bases. Germline loops: CDR1 LGHDT, CDR2 YNNKEL (reference sequence). This CDR3 contains 13 residues. The ends lost 4 bases at V and 9 bases at J; junction bases unmatched: 6. The CDR3 sequence: CASSPTSEGEQFF. CDR3 nucleotide sequence: TGTGCCAGCAGCCCCACTAGCGAAGGTGAGCAGTTCTTC.

Only a few counts were recorded for this clone. The chain combines TRBV19 with TRBJ2-5; 8 bases fit TRBD2. The CDR3 length is 14 residues. J was trimmed by 6 bases and V by 3 bases; bases with no gene match: 6. Germline V CDR1 and CDR2: LNHDA, SQIVND (reference sequence). The CDR3 sequence is CASSINSGSQTQYF. DNA for the CDR3: TGTGCCAGTAGTATCAACAGCGGGAGCCAGACCCAGTACTTC.

J is TRBJ2-5 and V is TRBV5-6; D might be TRBD2 (6 bases). V lost 1 base and J lost 5, with 12 bases in between. CDR3 length: 14 amino acids. CDR1 is SGHDT, CDR2 YYEEEE, per germline. The CDR3: CASSLSGVRETQYF. The CDR3 DNA follows: TGTGCCAGCAGCTTGTCGGGGGTAAGGGAGACCCAGTACTTC. The whole variable domain, filled in from reference TRBV5-6 and TRBJ2-5, reads DAGVTQSPTHLIKTRGQQVTLRCSPKSGHDTVSWYQQALGQGPQFIFQYYEEEERQRGNFPDRFSGHQFPNYSSELNVNALLLGDSALYLCASSLSGVRETQYFGPGTRLLVL.

The rearrangement links TRBV27 to TRBJ2-1; 9 bases agree with TRBD2. The germline gives CDR1 MNHEY, CDR2 SMNVEV (reference sequence). CDR3 size: 17 residues. The trim removed 0 bases at V and 3 bases at J, leaving 6 bases unmatched. CDR3 amino acids: CASSLSVAGEGYNEQFF. CDR3 coding DNA: TGTGCCAGCAGTTTATCGGTAGCGGGAGAGGGCTACAATGAGCAGTTCTTC.

The chain joins TRBV2 to TRBJ2-2; TRBD2 matches 7 bases. The length of the CDR3 is 14 residues. Germline V gene lookup returns CDR1 SNHLY and CDR2 FYNNEI. Germline trimming cut 2 bases from V and 7 bases from J; bases unmatched to any gene: 4. The CDR3 loop is CASSEMGEGGELFF. The CDR3 region has the DNA TGTGCCAGCAGTGAAATGGGGGAGGGCGGGGAGCTGTTTTTT.

The chain carries TRBV7-3 and TRBJ1-6; D is unclear. Germline V gene data show CDR1 as SGHTA and CDR2 as FQGTGA. This CDR3 has 14 amino acids. Trimming pared 5 bases from V and 6 bases from J, leaving 11 bases between. Here the CDR3 reads CASSPGVTNSPLHF. For the CDR3, the DNA is TGTGCCAGCAGCCCCGGGGTCACTAATTCACCCCTCCACTTT.

The gene calls are TRBV28 and TRBJ2-7; 10 bases are shared with TRBD1. Per the germline V gene, CDR1 is MDHEN and CDR2 is SYDVKM. CDR3 length: 15 residues. With V trimmed by 2 bases and J by 2 bases, 3 bases remained unmatched. CDR3 sequence (DNA): TGTGCCAGCAGTTTACCGGGACAGGGGACCTACGAGCAGTACTTC. Amino acid sequence: CASSLPGQGTYEQYF.

The chain couples TRBV18 to TRBJ2-7; 9 nucleotides agree with TRBD2. Germline CDR1 is KGHSH and CDR2 is LQKENI. This CDR3 spans 15 amino acids. The V segment lost 1 base and the J segment 0 bases; nucleotides outside the gene matches: 1. CDR3 in amino acids: CASSPLAGASYEQYF. Here the CDR3 DNA reads TGTGCCAGCTCACCACTAGCGGGAGCCTCCTACGAGCAGTACTTC. Full variable domain (rest looked up from reference TRBV18 and TRBJ2-7): NAGVMQNPRHLVRRRGQEARLRCSPMKGHSHVYWYRQLPEEGLKFMVYLQKENIIDESGMPKERFSAEFPKEGPSILRIQQVVRGDSAAYFCASSPLAGASYEQYFGPGTRLTVT.

The chain combines TRBV7-8 with TRBJ2-4; the match to TRBD2 covers 13 bases. Germline V gene sequence: CDR1 SGHVS, CDR2 FQNEAQ. CDR3 length equals 20 residues. J was trimmed by 0 bases and V by 2 bases; bases with no gene match: 10. As DNA, the CDR3 is TGTGCCAGCAGCTTACTCACTAGCGGGAGGGAATTCGGAGCCAAAAACATTCAGTACTTC. Its translation: CASSLLTSGREFGAKNIQYF. The full variable domain, completed using reference TRBV7-8 and TRBJ2-4, is GAGVSQSPRYKVAKRGQDVALRCDPISGHVSLFWYQQALGQGPEFLTYFQNEAQLDKSGLPSDRFFAERPEGSVSTLKIQRTQQEDSAVYLCASSLLTSGREFGAKNIQYFGAGTRLSVL.

This clone was seen a few times. The CDR3 sequence: CASSEPPGQGYYGYTF. CDR3 DNA sequence: TGTGCCAGTAGTGAACCTCCGGGACAGGGGTACTATGGCTACACCTTC. The genes are TRBV19 and TRBJ1-2, with 10 bases fitting TRBD1. Germline trimming cut 5 bases from V and 3 bases from J; bases unmatched to any gene: 9. The germline gives CDR1 LNHDA, CDR2 SQIVND (reference sequence). This CDR3 region has 16 residues.

The chain carries TRBV3-1 (or the pseudogene TRBV3-2) and TRBJ2-7, with TRBD2 as a possible D gene (6 bases). V gave up 4 bases and J gave up 6 bases, with 13 bases separating them. CDR1 is LGHDT, CDR2 YNNKEL, per germline (reference sequence). The CDR3 is made up of 13 amino acids. This CDR3 reads CASSRGTPSEQYF. The CDR3 DNA sequence: TGTGCCAGCAGCCGCGGGACTCCCAGCGAGCAGTACTTC.

This clone showed up just once. The chain recombines TRBV7-9 with TRBJ1-4; 8 bases align to TRBD1. CDR3 size: 13 residues. Germline V gene lookup returns CDR1 SEHNR and CDR2 FQNEAQ (reference sequence). The V and J ends lost 5 bases and 6 bases, in that order; junction bases with no gene match: 2. Here the CDR3 reads CASSRGQDEKLFF. The CDR3 DNA sequence: TGTGCCAGCAGCCGGGGACAGGATGAAAAACTGTTTTTT. The entire variable domain, with the rest obtained from reference TRBV7-9 and TRBJ1-4, is as follows: DTGVSQNPRHKITKRGQNVTFRCDPISEHNRLYWYRQTLGQGPEFLTYFQNEAQLEKSRLLSDRFSAERPKGSFSTLEIQRTEQGDSAMYLCASSRGQDEKLFFGSGTQLSVL.

There are a few counts of this clone. This chain uses TRBV28 with TRBJ2-5; 7 nucleotides align to TRBD2. V lost 6 bases, J lost 6 bases, and 10 bases stayed unmatched. Germline V CDR1 and CDR2: MDHEN, SYDVKM. The CDR3 length is 14 residues. The CDR3: CASRPPEREKTQYF. In DNA, the CDR3 is TGTGCCAGCAGACCCCCCGAGCGGGAAAAGACCCAGTACTTC.

The chain uses TRBV19 and TRBJ1-6; 8 bases are a match to TRBD1. The trim removed 8 bases at V and 13 bases at J, leaving 13 bases unmatched. Germline lookup yields CDR1 LNHDA and CDR2 SQIVND (reference sequence). CDR3 length: 14 amino acids. The CDR3 spells CASGRTGQMGPLHF. For the CDR3, the DNA is TGTGCCAGTGGCAGGACAGGGCAGATGGGGCCCCTCCACTTT.

V usage is TRBV7-2 and J usage is TRBJ1-1; D unclear. V was shortened by 6 bases and J by 0 bases, with 8 bases between the two germline ends. Germline V gene sequence: CDR1 SGHTA, CDR2 FQGNSA. CDR3 length: 13 amino acids. CDR3 sequence reads: CASRITVNTEAFF. In nucleotides, the CDR3 is TGTGCCAGCAGGATTACAGTGAACACTGAAGCTTTCTTT.

The genes are TRBV27 and TRBJ2-3; D unclear. Germline V gives CDR1 MNHEY, CDR2 SMNVEV (reference sequence). The CDR3 length is 15 residues. The V end lost 6 bases, the J end lost 2 bases, and 15 bases lay between the germline ends. The CDR3 spells CASSPTPLYTDTQYF. CDR3 nucleotides: TGTGCCAGCAGCCCTACCCCCCTATACACAGATACGCAGTATTTT.

The V gene is TRBV28, the J gene TRBJ1-4; 8 bases fit TRBD1. V trimming: 6 bases; J trimming: 6 bases; junction bases outside the gene matches: 9. This CDR3 spans 15 amino acids. The germline gives CDR1 MDHEN, CDR2 SYDVKM. CDR3: CASSRGQGPHEKLFF. For the CDR3, the DNA is TGTGCCAGCAGCCGTGGACAGGGTCCTCATGAAAAACTGTTTTTT.

V gene TRBV6-6 combines with J gene TRBJ1-2, with D possibly matching TRBD1 (6 bases). V lost 6 bases and J lost 0, with 8 bases in between. The length of the CDR3 is 13 residues. Per germline, CDR1 MNHNY and CDR2 SVGAGI (reference sequence). The CDR3 region is CASRQGPNYGYTF. The CDR3 DNA reads as TGTGCCAGCAGACAGGGACCTAACTATGGCTACACCTTC.

The CDR3 region has the DNA TGCGCCAGCAGCGTGGAGGGGCGGTTATATGGCTACACCTTC. Translation gives CASSVEGRLYGYTF. The V and J genes are TRBV5-1 and TRBJ1-2; TRBD1 is a possible D gene (5 bases). This CDR3 is 14 amino acids long. The V gene's germline CDR1 is SGHRS and CDR2 YFSETQ. The V end lost 4 bases, the J end lost 5 bases, and 15 bases lay between the germline ends.

This clone turned up a few times. The chain links TRBV6-5 to TRBJ2-2; TRBD1 matches 7 bases. CDR1 and CDR2 from the germline V gene are MNHEY and SVGAGI. The CDR3 covers 14 residues. V lost 6 bases, J lost 4 bases, and 5 bases stayed unmatched. CDR3 loop: CASRKTGPTGELFF. The DNA of the CDR3 is TGTGCCAGCAGGAAGACAGGGCCCACCGGGGAGCTGTTTTTT.

This clone has only one observation. V usage is TRBV28 and J usage is TRBJ1-2; 8 nucleotides align to TRBD1. Germline CDR1 MDHEN, CDR2 SYDVKM. The CDR3 has 15 residues. V lost 6 bases to trimming and J lost 4 bases; unmatched junction nucleotides: 10. The CDR3 DNA follows: TGTGCCAGCAGGGGGGCAGGGGGCAGTCGCTATGGCTACACCTTC. Protein product: CASRGAGGSRYGYTF.

The chain employs TRBV5-1 and TRBJ2-1; TRBD2 aligns across 13 bases. Per the germline V gene, CDR1 is SGHRS and CDR2 is YFSETQ. The J segment lost 8 bases and the V segment lost 4 bases, leaving 6 bases of the junction unmatched. The CDR3 contains 15 residues. The CDR3 spells CASSPGLAGVDEQFF. DNA for the CDR3: TGCGCCAGCAGCCCCGGACTAGCGGGAGTAGATGAGCAGTTCTTC. The variable domain in full, completed from reference TRBV5-1 and TRBJ2-1, reads KAGVTQTPRYLIKTRGQQVTLSCSPISGHRSVSWYQQTPGQGLQFLFEYFSETQRNKGNFPGRFSGRQFSNSRSEMNVSTLELGDSALYLCASSPGLAGVDEQFFGPGTRLTVL.

The chain couples TRBV19 to TRBJ2-5; 7 bases map to TRBD1. V lost 5 bases and J lost 4; bases outside the gene matches: 7. The CDR3 extends over 14 amino acids. CDR1 and CDR2 from the germline V gene are LNHDA and SQIVND (reference sequence). For the CDR3, the DNA is TGTGCCAGTAGTTCTGGGACAGTAACAGAGACCCAGTACTTC. This translates into CASSSGTVTETQYF.

The chain joins TRBV30 to TRBJ1-2, with 7 bases identical to TRBD1. The J segment lost 4 bases and the V segment lost 5 bases, leaving 13 bases of the junction unmatched. CDR1 is GTSNPN, CDR2 SVGIG, per germline (reference sequence). There are 15 residues in the CDR3. The CDR3 region has the DNA TGTGCCTGGGTCCCCCCAGACAGGGATCGCTATGGCTACACCTTC. The encoded protein is CAWVPPDRDRYGYTF.

There are a few counts of this clone. This chain uses TRBV7-8 with TRBJ1-1, with D hard to call. V dropped 5 bases and J dropped 5 bases, with 9 bases sitting between them. The CDR3 spans 12 residues. Germline CDR1 is SGHVS and CDR2 is FQNEAQ. CDR3 sequence reads: CASSLRRTEAFF. For the CDR3, the DNA is TGTGCCAGCAGCCTAAGGAGGACTGAAGCTTTCTTT.

This chain links TRBV30 with TRBJ2-1; 11 positions agree with TRBD2. The germline gives CDR1 GTSNPN, CDR2 SVGIG (reference sequence). This CDR3 has 14 residues. V shed 2 bases and J 7 bases; nucleotides not matched to a gene: 4. The CDR3 spells CAWSLAGGVNEQFF. The CDR3 region has the DNA TGTGCCTGGAGTCTAGCGGGAGGTGTAAATGAGCAGTTCTTC.